This is a list of T cell receptor beta chains from one sample in a study of identifying expanded T cells in peripheral blood. The protocol was immunoSEQ multiplex PCR, while the TCRdb copy is restricted to in-frame clones and leaves out a portion. The sample yields about 85,000 clones, approximately 90% seen once. Input material: blood. The receptors stem from a person between 18 and 75 years old in good health. Both conserved end residues are part of each CDR3. Each record gives: J gene, V gene, clone size, D gene, CDR3 DNA, CDR3 protein. A D gene is named only where the DNA matches it firmly. The listing skips clone size in some rows; elsewhere it reads once, few, many or a size class.

TRBJ2-3 | TRBV7-6 | once | NA | TGTGCCAGCAGCCTTAGGGGGAAAGTTGGCACAGATACGCAGTATTTT | CASSLRGKVGTDTQYF
TRBJ2-7 | TRBV18 | NA | NA | TGTGCCAGCTCACTTTCGGAGAACTACGAGCAGTACTTC | CASSLSENYEQYF
TRBJ1-3 | TRBV10-2 | once | NA | TGCGCCAGCAGCGGTTGGGAATTCTCTGGAAACACCATATATTTT | CASSGWEFSGNTIYF
TRBJ2-5 | TRBV18 | NA | NA | TGTGCCAGCTCACCACCGAACGGAGAGACCCAGTACTTC | CASSPPNGETQYF
TRBJ2-5 | TRBV6-5 | NA | NA | TGTGCCAGCAGTTACGCGGCAGGGGATCTCCAAGAGACCCAGTACTTC | CASSYAAGDLQETQYF
TRBJ1-1 | TRBV18 | NA | NA | TGTGCCAGCTCACAGGCTGATCGGGGCACTGAAGCTTTCTTT | CASSQADRGTEAFF
TRBJ1-3 | TRBV18 | NA | TRBD1 | TGTGCCAGCTCACCATCCGGGACAGGGTTTGGAAACACCATATATTTT | CASSPSGTGFGNTIYF
TRBJ1-2 | TRBV30 | NA | NA | TGTGCCTGGAGTGTACCGGCTACAGGAGGGAAAGGCTACACCTTC | CAWSVPATGGKGYTF
TRBJ2-3 | TRBV5-4 | once | TRBD2 | TGTGCCAGCAGCCGAACTAGCGGGGGGCCAAATACGCAGTATTTT | CASSRTSGGPNTQYF
TRBJ2-2 | TRBV19 | NA | NA | TGTGCCAGTAGTATAACCTCAGTGGGTACCGGGGAGCTGTTTTTT | CASSITSVGTGELFF
TRBJ2-7 | TRBV6-8 | NA | TRBD2 | TGTGCCAGCAGTTACGCCCGTAGCAGCGGGGGATGGTCCTACGAGCAGTACTTC | CASSYARSSGGWSYEQYF
TRBJ2-5 | TRBV7-8 | NA | NA | TGTGCCAGCACCCCGTTAGGCGGGTTCAACCAAGAGACCCAGTACTTC | CASTPLGGFNQETQYF
TRBJ1-3 | TRBV7-6 | NA | TRBD1 | TGTGCCAGCAGCCACCGACAGGGGTACGGCTCTGGAAACACCATATATTTT | CASSHRQGYGSGNTIYF
TRBJ1-2 | TRBV19 | NA | NA | TGTGCCAGTAGGAGGGGGAGTTACGTTAACTATGGCTACACCTTC | CASRRGSYVNYGYTF
TRBJ2-1 | TRBV18 | once | NA | TGTGCCAGCTCACCTCAACAGGGCGCAAATGAGCAGTTCTTC | CASSPQQGANEQFF
TRBJ2-2 | TRBV6-5 | NA | NA | TGTGCCAGCAGTTACGCAGGGACCGGGGAGCTGTTTTTT | CASSYAGTGELFF
TRBJ2-7 | TRBV19 | NA | TRBD1 | TGTGCCAGTAGGGACAGGGTCAACGAGCAGTACTTC | CASRDRVNEQYF
TRBJ2-7 | TRBV5-1 | NA | TRBD1 | TGCGCCAGCCGACCAGGACAGGGGGCATACGAGCAGTACTTC | CASRPGQGAYEQYF
TRBJ2-7 | TRBV6-1 | NA | NA | TGTGCCAGCTCCCAGGGACCACCCTACGAGCAGTACTTC | CASSQGPPYEQYF
TRBJ2-7 | TRBV15 | NA | NA | TGTGCCACCAGCAGAGCGGCAGTTAGCTCCTACGAGCAGTACTTC | CATSRAAVSSYEQYF
TRBJ2-3 | TRBV11-2 | NA | TRBD2 | TGTGCCAGCAGCCCGATAGCGGGGGACACAGATACGCAGTATTTT | CASSPIAGDTDTQYF
TRBJ2-5 | TRBV29-1 | once | NA | TGCAGCGTCAACCCGAACACGGACTTCCGAGAGACCCAGTACTTC | CSVNPNTDFRETQYF
TRBJ1-5 | TRBV6-1 | few | NA | TGTGCCAGCAGTCAGGGTTGGAGCAATCAGCCCCAGCATTTT | CASSQGWSNQPQHF
TRBJ2-7 | TRBV19 | NA | NA | TGTGCCAGCGGGCGAAAACGAGAGCAGTACTTC | CASGRKREQYF
TRBJ2-3 | TRBV19 | NA | NA | TGTGCCAGTAGTATCGGGGGCCGTCCCACAGATACGCAGTATTTT | CASSIGGRPTDTQYF
TRBJ1-3 | TRBV10-1 | NA | NA | TGCGCCAGCGGCGATCTCGGCACCATATATTTT | CASGDLGTIYF
TRBJ1-3 | TRBV5-1 | NA | NA | TGCGCCAGCAGCTTGGGTGTTTCAGACTCTGGAAACACCATATATTTT | CASSLGVSDSGNTIYF
TRBJ2-1 | TRBV7-9 | once | NA | TGTGCCAGCAGCGGGGCAAGGACCCTCTACAATGAGCAGTTCTTC | CASSGARTLYNEQFF
TRBJ1-2 | TRBV28 | NA | NA | TGTGCCAGCTTTAGTACCGGGACGATTAACTATGGCTACACCTTC | CASFSTGTINYGYTF
TRBJ2-7 | TRBV5-1 | NA | TRBD1 | TGCGCCAGCAGCTTGGAGGGGACAGTCGGCTACGAGCAGTACTTC | CASSLEGTVGYEQYF
TRBJ2-7 | TRBV7-2 | NA | TRBD2 | TGTGCCAGCAGCTTCAGGACTAGCGGCTACGAGCAGTACTTC | CASSFRTSGYEQYF
TRBJ2-3 | TRBV29-1 | once | NA | TGCAGCGTTGAATGGGTGGACGGAAATACGCAGTATTTT | CSVEWVDGNTQYF
TRBJ2-3 | TRBV10-1 | NA | NA | TGCGCCAGCAGTGAGTCTCTAGACACAGATACGCAGTATTTT | CASSESLDTDTQYF
TRBJ2-6 | TRBV18 | NA | NA | TGTGCCAGCTCACCCGGGGACTCTGGGGCCAACGTCCTGACTTTC | CASSPGDSGANVLTF
TRBJ2-5 | TRBV5-1 | NA | NA | TGCGCCAGCAGCTTGGGGGAGATGATAGGAGAGACCCAGTACTTC | CASSLGEMIGETQYF
TRBJ2-3 | TRBV7-9 | NA | TRBD2 | TGTGCCAGCAGCTTAGTTAGCGGGGCCACAGATACGCAGTATTTT | CASSLVSGATDTQYF
TRBJ2-3 | TRBV10-2 | NA | TRBD2 | TGCGCCAGCAGTGAATCCCCCCGGACTAGCGGGAGCACAGATACGCAGTATTTT | CASSESPRTSGSTDTQYF
TRBJ2-1 | TRBV6-4 | NA | TRBD2 | TGTGCCAGCAGTCTTTGGACTAGGCCGGGTGAGCAGTTCTTC | CASSLWTRPGEQFF
TRBJ2-7 | TRBV4-1 | NA | NA | TGCGCCAGCAGCCAAGAAGACTATCTCTACGAGCAGTACTTC | CASSQEDYLYEQYF
TRBJ1-2 | TRBV27 | once | NA | TGTGCCAGTTCGGACGATTCACTCCTTTATGGCTACACCTTC | CASSDDSLLYGYTF
TRBJ2-1 | TRBV9 | NA | NA | TGTGCCAGCAGCGGCCGGACGGGGACCTACAATGAGCAGTTCTTC | CASSGRTGTYNEQFF
TRBJ1-4 | TRBV2 | NA | NA | TGTGCCAGCAGGAACCCATCTGGGGGGCGGAATGAAAAACTGTTTTTT | CASRNPSGGRNEKLFF
TRBJ2-7 | TRBV28 | NA | NA | TGTGCCAGCAGTTTGGGGAGTTCCTACGAGCAGTACTTC | CASSLGSSYEQYF
TRBJ1-3 | TRBV6-6 | NA | NA | TGTGCCATCCAGACAGGCCATTCTGGAAACACCATATATTTT | CAIQTGHSGNTIYF
TRBJ2-1 | TRBV27 | NA | NA | TGTGCCAGCAGCCCTGCGACCGGGTACAATGAGCAGTTCTTC | CASSPATGYNEQFF
TRBJ1-5 | TRBV4-3 | NA | NA | TGCGCCAGCAGCCTCGAATGGGGTCAGCCCCAGCATTTT | CASSLEWGQPQHF